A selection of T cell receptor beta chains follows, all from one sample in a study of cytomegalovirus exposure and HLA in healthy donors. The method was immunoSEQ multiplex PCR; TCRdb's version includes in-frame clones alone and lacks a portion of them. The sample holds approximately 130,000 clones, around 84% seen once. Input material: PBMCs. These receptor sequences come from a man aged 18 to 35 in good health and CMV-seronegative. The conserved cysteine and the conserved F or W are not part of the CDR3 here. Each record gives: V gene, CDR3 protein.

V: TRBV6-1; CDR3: ASSEMTGSEQY
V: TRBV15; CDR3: ATSRAVRDYEQY
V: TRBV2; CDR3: ASKEGTQY
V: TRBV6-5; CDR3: ASSYSWQSSGGELF
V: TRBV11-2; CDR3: ASSLVGGPLH
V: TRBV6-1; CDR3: ASSPDRGVDQPQH
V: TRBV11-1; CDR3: ASSLRGGASPLH
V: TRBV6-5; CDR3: ASSYGPSSYEQY
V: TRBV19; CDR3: ASTQVMNTEAF
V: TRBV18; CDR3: ASSQLPGQGPQH
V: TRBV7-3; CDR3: ASSLSGGEETQY
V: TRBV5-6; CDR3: ASSLYSGGGQPQH
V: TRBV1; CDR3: TSTKVESNQPQH
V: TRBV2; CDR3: ASSEQAGVEQF
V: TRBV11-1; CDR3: ASSAKLAGVEQY
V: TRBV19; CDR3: ASSAREKLF
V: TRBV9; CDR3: ASSISQGNTEAF
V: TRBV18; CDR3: ASSFGQTYEQY
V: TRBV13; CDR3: ASSLGELGQGIYNEQF
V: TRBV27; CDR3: ASRSTANTEAF
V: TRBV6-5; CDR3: ASSYSRQMNTEAF
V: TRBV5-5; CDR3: ASSFGPGETGELF
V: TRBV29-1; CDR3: SVYTGAGEAF
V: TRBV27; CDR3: ASSLLPLAGSTDTQY
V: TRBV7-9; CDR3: ASSLTAANTGELF
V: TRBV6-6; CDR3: ASSELGFTYGYT
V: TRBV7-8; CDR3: ASSLGRMTGHTYNEQF
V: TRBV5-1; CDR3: ASSRDRGKGGMNTEAF
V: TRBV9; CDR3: ASSVGASGAAGELF
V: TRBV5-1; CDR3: ASSWGGPDTQY
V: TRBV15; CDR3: ATSRDGTGSRGYT